The source of this TCR beta chain is a study of cytomegalovirus exposure and HLA in healthy donors. While the first cohort had about 610 subjects, the donors belonged to the separate validation cohort of roughly 130 subjects. Study-level points and caveats: A subsequent analysis found that TCR clusters from the first cohort also tended to co-occur in the 130 or so validation repertoires, with 94% of cluster scores above 0. In vitro data verified a few CMV-associated chains as specific for CMV antigens.

Here immunoSEQ multiplex PCR was the method, and the copy in TCRdb shows in-frame clones only, minus some. This sample has 200,000 to 250,000 clones, with 85% to 95% found just once. The CDR3 consists of 12 residues. V gave up 0 bases and J gave up 8 bases, with 8 bases separating them. Germline V lookup: CDR1 SGHRS, CDR2 YFSETQ. This clone showed up just a few times. Its antigen is not known. This chain links TRBV5-1 with TRBJ1-2, with D possibly TRBD1 on 6 matching bases. The sequence came from a young woman in good health and CMV-seronegative. The specimen sequenced was PBMCs. For the CDR3, the DNA is TGCGCCAGCAGCTTGGACAGGGACGGCTACACCTTC. Translated, it gives CASSLDRDGYTF.